This T cell receptor (beta chain) was retrieved from a study of post-analysis software for immune sequencing data. Study-level results: The authors found that F measure strongly co-clustered same-batch samples. Normalized Chao1 diversity was significantly reduced in patients versus controls. About 5 TRBV segments (TRBV5-6, TRBV5-1 and TRBV20-1 among them) occurred more frequently in patients than in controls.

About this clonotype: Its antigen is undetermined.

Unmatched junction bases numbered 9, after V lost 6 bases and J lost 0 bases. Per the germline V gene, CDR1 is SQVTM and CDR2 is ANQGSEA. The CDR3 contains 16 residues. Unique molecular identifiers featured in each of the TCR beta cDNA libraries. Out of roughly 0.85 to 11 million T cells, about 510,000 cDNA molecules were generated. TCRdb redid the calling of the PCR reads with MiXCR, one entry per CDR3 protein. Of hundreds of thousands of distinct CDR3 sequences listed, about 53% are singletons. The sequenced sample consisted of blood. The source of this sequence is a girl between 5 and 17 years old with multiple sclerosis. The chain joins TRBV29-1 to TRBJ2-4; 9 positions match TRBD1. CDR3 DNA: TGCAGCGTACTCCCGGGACAGGGAGTAGCCAAAAACATTCAGTACTTC. This encodes CSVLPGQGVAKNIQYF.